This passage covers 8 T cell receptor beta chains from one sample sequenced in a study of blood T cell repertoires in COVID-19. Produced via immunoSEQ multiplex PCR; TCRdb's table is partial and in-frame only. The table shows 200,000 or so clones, with 87% occurring only once. Sequencing was performed on PBMCs or T cells enriched from blood (not recorded which). The receptors were sampled from a man in his thirties or forties who had recovered from COVID-19.

V usage is TRBV6-5 and J usage is TRBJ2-5, with 10 bases identical to TRBD1. V trimming: 6 bases; J trimming: 2 bases; junction bases outside the gene matches: 6. Per the germline V gene, CDR1 is MNHEY and CDR2 is SVGAGI. The CDR3 covers 15 residues. CDR3: CASRGDRGTQETQYF. In DNA form, the CDR3 reads TGTGCCAGCAGGGGGGACAGGGGCACTCAAGAGACCCAGTACTTC.

V is TRBV25-1 and J is TRBJ2-1; tentatively, D is TRBD1 (5 bases). The germline V and J ends were trimmed by 3 bases and 8 bases, with 17 bases remaining between them. Germline-derived CDR1 and CDR2 are MGHDK and SYGVNS. The CDR3 contains 15 residues. The CDR3 DNA reads as TGTGCCAGCAGTGAGGCTTTTCAGGGAAAGGATGAGCAGTTCTTC. Its protein is CASSEAFQGKDEQFF.

CDR3 amino acids: CASSPERGGAYEQYF. CDR3 nucleotide sequence: TGCGCCAGCAGCCCAGAGCGGGGGGGGGCCTACGAGCAGTACTTC. V usage is TRBV4-3 and J usage is TRBJ2-7; 10 bases fit TRBD2. From germline, CDR1 is LGHNA and CDR2 YSLEER. This CDR3 is 15 amino acids long. The J segment lost 2 bases and the V segment lost 4 bases, leaving 5 bases of the junction unmatched.

V is TRBV12-3 or TRBV12-4 and J is TRBJ1-1; D is perhaps TRBD1 (6 bases). This CDR3 is built from 13 residues. V lost 6 bases and J lost 1, with 9 bases in between. CDR3 sequence reads: CASSPGANTEAFF. The CDR3 DNA sequence: TGTGCCAGCAGCCCAGGGGCGAACACTGAAGCTTTCTTT.

This chain uses TRBV7-9 with TRBJ2-7, with TRBD1 matching over 7 bases. The CDR3 has 13 residues. CDR1 and CDR2 (germline): SEHNR, FQNEAQ (reference sequence). The V segment lost 5 bases and the J segment 7 bases; nucleotides outside the gene matches: 8. CDR3 DNA: TGTGCCAGCAGCGTTGACAGGGCGGTTGAGCAGTACTTC. Encoded protein: CASSVDRAVEQYF.

The chain couples TRBV6-5 to TRBJ2-5; D not resolved. The CDR3 extends over 13 amino acids. The germline V gene encodes CDR1 MNHEY and CDR2 SVGAGI. V lost 6 bases, J lost 0 bases, and 8 bases lay in between. CDR3 sequence: CASRTTNQETQYF. Written as DNA, the CDR3 is TGTGCCAGCAGAACAACTAACCAAGAGACCCAGTACTTC.

This chain uses TRBV10-2 with TRBJ2-7; TRBD1 matches 9 bases. This CDR3 is built from 16 residues. Germline trimming cut 8 bases from V and 1 base from J; bases unmatched to any gene: 12. Per the germline V gene, CDR1 is WSHSY and CDR2 is SAAADI. The chain's CDR3 is CASSPGSDRGSYEQYF. The CDR3 nucleotides are TGCGCCAGCTCCCCAGGTTCGGACAGGGGTTCCTACGAGCAGTACTTC.

This chain links TRBV7-2 with TRBJ1-2; TRBD1 matches at 7 bases. The germline V gene has CDR1 SGHTA and CDR2 FQGNSA. This CDR3 is 14 amino acids long. V shed 3 bases, J shed 8 bases, and the junction held 9 bases outside the gene matches. CDR3 nucleotide sequence: TGTGCCAGCAGCTTTTCGGAGGGGGCTCAGGGCTACACCTTC. It encodes CASSFSEGAQGYTF.